This T cell receptor beta chain was identified during a study of T cells in localized non-small cell lung cancer. Overall study findings and caveats: Maximal T cell clonality occurred in uninvolved adjacent lung, with tumor ranking below it. Tumor samples were not multi-region, leaving intratumor heterogeneity unexcluded. A denser population of T cells in blood accompanied longer overall survival. Adjacent lung had a median 57 of the 100 largest tumor clones.

The CDR3 spans 15 residues. On this clone itself: The antigen is undetermined.

Libraries were prepared by immunoSEQ multiplex PCR; TCRdb keeps only in-frame clonotypes and omits some of them. The sample carries 20,000 to 30,000 clones, approximately 87% recorded once. This sequence originates from a woman between 40 and 69 years old with stage I lung adenocarcinoma. The starting material was peripheral blood, obtained before any cancer treatment. The genes are TRBV21-1 and TRBJ2-7; TRBD1, the table's D call, lacks a check against the DNA. TRBV21-1 is tagged as a pseudogene. CDR3 nucleotides: TGTGCCAGCAGCAACGGACAGGGTCGGTCCTACGAGCAGTACTTC. Residues: CASSNGQGRSYEQYF.